The TCR beta chain described here comes from a study of cytomegalovirus exposure and HLA in healthy donors. Background on the study: The same platform used for the 500 to 850 first-cohort repertoires was also used for the 100 to 150 validation repertoires, as a later analysis reported.

Data came from immunoSEQ multiplex PCR; TCRdb stores just in-frame clones and leaves some out. The profile shows some 250,000 clones, almost 90% of them singletons. The V segment lost 6 bases and the J segment 7 bases; nucleotides outside the gene matches: 10. Germline assignment: CDR1 SGHDT and CDR2 YYEEEE. The CDR3 has 15 amino acids. The rearrangement joins TRBV5-6 to TRBJ2-1; 10 bases agree with TRBD2. What was sequenced was PBMCs. This TCR was sampled from a young woman in good health and CMV-seronegative. The CDR3 nucleotides read TGTGCCAGCACCAAGCGGGGGGGCCTTAGAAATGAGCAGTTCTTC. Amino acids: CASTKRGGLRNEQFF.